Here is one T cell receptor beta chain with its context. Deletions cut 4 bases from V and 4 bases from J, with 13 bases between. Germline V gives CDR1 SGHRS, CDR2 YFSETQ. The CDR3 loop spans 14 amino acids. This sample is drawn from a study of blood T cell repertoires in COVID-19. Authors' processing steps: The authors estimated nucleated cell counts from reference gene primer amplification. Clones were sequenced by immunoSEQ multiplex PCR, and TCRdb holds only the in-frame ones, with some missing. V and J calls and clone size are as listed in that table; D and trimming were resolved from the DNA. The sample has a few hundred thousand clones; around 88% are singletons.

Sequenced material: PBMCs or T cells enriched from blood (not recorded which). V and J are TRBV5-1 and TRBJ2-3, with D perhaps TRBD1 (6 bases). This TCR came from a woman between 35 and 50 years old with acute COVID-19. CDR3 in amino acids: CASSPGDLADTQYF. CDR3 coding DNA: TGCGCCAGCAGCCCAGGGGATTTGGCAGATACGCAGTATTTT.